This T cell receptor (beta chain) comes out of a study of T cell clonality in common variable immunodeficiency (dated by TCRdb to the mid-2010s). Study-level results and caveats: Fewer TCRbeta clones were shared among CVID subjects than among healthy controls (p < 0.0001). CVID TCRbeta sequences reportedly showed fewer deletions and N-nucleotide insertions and lacked highly modified clones with 13 or more V deletions. Even though DNA input was equal, the average per sample came to about 81,820 unique sequences for controls compared with about 31,547 for CVID samples. Differences among patients in the CVID cohort limited the correlations between repertoire features and clinical complications. Compared with healthy controls, CVID subjects showed increased TCRbeta clonality (t-test p = 0.018), a feature most characteristic of about a third of subjects. The authors noted that sequencing repertoires of T cell subpopulations would be needed to clarify what caused the increased clonality in CVID.

There are 19 amino acids in the CDR3, from cysteine to phenylalanine inclusive. Sequencing covers 48 bases of the CDR3, shown here with the frame starting at base 1. Relative to germline, V is missing 0 bases and J is missing 4 bases, with 10 bases of the junction outside any gene match. For sequencing input, CVID and control samples contributed equivalent amounts of genomic DNA. For every sample, a 60 bp segment covering the rearranged TCRbeta CDR3 region was amplified and then sequenced. The immunoSEQ assay, a bias-corrected multiplex PCR with high-throughput sequencing, was employed for TCRbeta amplification. For the original study's pipeline: Every unique nucleotide sequence counted as a clone and was annotated with V, D and J genes, copy number and frequency. Sequences were labeled productive if in frame, and non-productive if out of frame or containing stop codons. As previously described, clonality was computed from Shannon's entropy. The predicted amino acid sequences of productive clones were used to derive the mean CDR3 Kyte-Doolittle hydropathy. Using the R hclust function, scaled V gene usage was clustered hierarchically with Manhattan distance and complete linkage. To assess clone sharing by CDR3 amino acid sequence, 12 repertoires per group were resampled over 100 rounds. The repertoires were searched for approximately 70 published EBV-specific TCRbeta sequences and fewer than 250 published CMV-specific TCRbeta sequences. A couple of CVID samples that yielded fewer than 10,000 sequences were excluded from the analysis, so 42 CVID repertoires were retained. The clones in this table, taken by TCRdb from immuneACCESS, are in-frame only. Not every clone is retained; where verified, under half of the shortfall comes from an unresolved V gene, and the cause of the rest is unknown. The V and J calls and clone size were taken over from that table, and D and trimming were inferred from the DNA. In this sample, roughly 40,000 clones appear, none counted once only. Of the sample, approximately 2.7% falls within the top ten clones.

Predominantly Caucasian heritage was noted among both the CVID patients and the healthy controls. Heparinized peripheral whole blood samples of roughly 5 to 9 ml were obtained from each donor. TCRbeta CDR3 repertoires were sequenced from genomic DNA of adults with common variable immune deficiency (CVID) and healthy adult controls. A total of some 22 healthy adult volunteers (12 female and roughly ten male; age range roughly 20 to 75 years, mean age about 35) were included in the control group. Diluted blood was subjected to density centrifugation over Hypaque 1077 or Ficoll-Paque for isolation of peripheral blood mononuclear cells. Genomic DNA was obtained from unsorted mononuclear cells through either Qiagen column purification or a centrifugation-based method. This clone was seen many times. Its antigen is still unknown. The missing CDR3 end, 3 residues past where the read stops, is filled in from the germline J gene.

The rearranged chain carries TRBV23-1 and TRBJ1-4; 11 middle bases align to TRBD1. TRBV23-1 is recorded as an ORF, its role being uncertain. Sample: peripheral blood mononuclear cells. The TCR originated in a person between 18 and 69 years old in good health. CDR3 reads: CASSQSDPGQGAGNEKLFF. The part of the CDR3 DNA that was read is TGCGCCAGCAGTCAATCTGACCCCGGACAGGGGGCAGGTAATGAAAAA.